This T cell receptor beta chain originates from a study of OX40 agonist ivuxolimab in advanced cancers. Study context: The mean age was approximately 60 years, ranging from 23 to 79, with roughly four fifths of participants male.

The study's findings and limits: With doses of 0.1 to 3.0 mg/kg, CD4+ and CD8+ blood T cells had undergone clonal expansion by week 6.

Details on this clone: Its antigen is not known.

TCRdb's copy holds only in-frame clones and misses some; the assay was immunoSEQ multiplex PCR. The sample has tens of thousands of clones; about 88% are singletons. The germline V gene encodes CDR1 ENHRY and CDR2 SYGVKD. Germline trimming cut 3 bases from V and 3 bases from J; bases unmatched to any gene: 4. The CDR3 has 15 amino acids. The rearrangement links TRBV10-3 to TRBJ2-2; the match to TRBD2 covers 7 bases. This TCR derives from an adult with an advanced solid tumor such as melanoma, head and neck, liver or kidney cancer. This material consisted of CD4+ or CD8+ T cells sorted from blood, taken in a trial of the OX40 agonist ivuxolimab. As DNA, the CDR3 is TGTGCCATCAGTGATCCTAGCGGTTACACCGGGGAGCTGTTTTTT. It yields the protein CAISDPSGYTGELFF.